This TCR beta chain was profiled in a study of T cells after yellow fever vaccination. A single record per CDR3 protein comes from TCRdb applying MiXCR to the 5' RACE reads. Among some 350,000 distinct CDR3 sequences listed, roughly 8.7% were seen once. Germline V CDR1 and CDR2: KGHSH, LQKENI. The CDR3 runs 16 residues. Trimming stripped 5 bases from V and 3 bases from J, with 17 bases between. This chain links TRBV18 with TRBJ2-1; D remains ambiguous. The sample consisted of PBMCs, taken on the day of the first yellow fever vaccination. The receptor was isolated from a man between 18 and 35 years old who received the YFV17D yellow fever vaccine. The CDR3 is CASSIMDGPLYNEQFF. DNA for the CDR3: TGTGCCAGCTCAATCATGGACGGACCCCTCTACAATGAGCAGTTCTTC.